Below, one TCR beta chain is given with its context. Per germline, CDR1 MNHEY and CDR2 SVGAGI. The CDR3 runs to 14 residues. V lost 7 bases to trimming and J lost 0 bases, with 10 bases between them. This record belongs to a study of cytomegalovirus exposure and HLA in healthy donors. Primers for the PCR totalled 60 Vbeta and 13 Jbeta. The assay was immunoSEQ multiplex PCR, and TCRdb's table has in-frame clones only and misses some. This table holds more than 200,000 clones, about 79% found once. The sequencing input was PBMCs. This chain joins TRBV6-5 and TRBJ1-5; D may be TRBD1 (6 bases). The TCR comes from a male donor in good health and CMV-seronegative. The CDR3 coding sequence is TGTGCCAGCATGGGGGGGGCTAGCAATCAGCCCCAGCATTTT. Protein: CASMGGASNQPQHF.